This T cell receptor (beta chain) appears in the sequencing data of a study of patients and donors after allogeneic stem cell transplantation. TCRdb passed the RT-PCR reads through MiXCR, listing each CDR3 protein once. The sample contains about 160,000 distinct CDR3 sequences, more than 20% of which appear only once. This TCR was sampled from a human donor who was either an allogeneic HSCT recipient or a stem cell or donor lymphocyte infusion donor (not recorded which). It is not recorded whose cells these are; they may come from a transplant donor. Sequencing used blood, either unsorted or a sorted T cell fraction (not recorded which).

CDR3: CASSYDIDYEQYF. The DNA for the CDR3 is TGTGCCAGCAGTTATGACATTGACTACGAGCAGTACTTC. The chain recombines TRBV6-5 with TRBJ2-7; no firm D call. The CDR3 consists of 13 residues. Germline CDR1 MNHEY, CDR2 SVGAGI. V was pared by 3 bases and J by 3 bases, with 9 bases between.